Listed below are T cell receptor beta chains from one sample, sequenced in a study of blood T cell repertoires in COVID-19. The repertoire was sequenced with immunoSEQ multiplex PCR; TCRdb's copy has only in-frame clones and lacks some. In the table there are under 400,000 clones, roughly 90% of which are singletons. The source material was peripheral blood. These receptors were taken from a woman in her twenties or thirties with COVID-19, enrolled during active disease. Each CDR3 is given with its conserved first and last residue. A D gene is named only where the DNA matches it firmly. Not all rows give a size; the values are once, few, many and, for expanded clones, a class.

CDR3 DNA	CDR3 protein	J gene	D gene	clone size	V gene
TGTGCCAGCAGCCAAGAGGGCAGGGGAGCGGGATTTTCACCCCTCCACTTT	CASSQEGRGAGFSPLHF	TRBJ1-6	.	.	TRBV4-2
TGTGCCAGCCGACCTAGCGGGACAGGGGTAATGAGCACTGAAGCTTTCTTT	CASRPSGTGVMSTEAFF	TRBJ1-1	TRBD1	.	TRBV7-9
TGTGCCAGCAGCTCCCTTAGGGACAGAGGAAACACCATATATTTT	CASSSLRDRGNTIYF	TRBJ1-3	TRBD1	once	TRBV5-6
TGTGCCAGCAGCTTAGGGGCAGGGGGCCACTACACCTTC	CASSLGAGGHYTF	TRBJ1-2	TRBD1	.	TRBV7-2
TGTGCCAGCAGGACTAGCGGGAGCCTCTCCTACAATGAGCAGTTCTTC	CASRTSGSLSYNEQFF	TRBJ2-1	TRBD2	.	TRBV25-1
TGTGCCAGCAGCCTGGACAGGGTTAGTGAAAAACTGTTTTTT	CASSLDRVSEKLFF	TRBJ1-4	TRBD1	.	TRBV7-2
TGTGCCTCGTCCTGGGGGGGAGGCTCCTACGAGCAGTACTTC	CASSWGGGSYEQYF	TRBJ2-7	TRBD2	.	TRBV30
TGTGCCAGTAGTAGCCCGCGGGGGGGCTCCTACGAGCAGTACTTC	CASSSPRGGSYEQYF	TRBJ2-7	TRBD2	.	TRBV19
TGTGCCAGCAGCTTAGTACAGCTCTCCACCGGGGAGCTGTTTTTT	CASSLVQLSTGELFF	TRBJ2-2	.	few	TRBV11-2
TGTGCCAGCAGTTACTCGAGGTCTCCCTACGAGCAGTACTTC	CASSYSRSPYEQYF	TRBJ2-7	.	.	TRBV6-5
TGTGCCAGCAGCCCCCGCGTTATCTACAATGAGCAGTTCTTC	CASSPRVIYNEQFF	TRBJ2-1	.	.	TRBV7-8
TGCGCCAGCAGCTTGAACTGGAACACCGGGGAGCTGTTTTTT	CASSLNWNTGELFF	TRBJ2-2	.	.	TRBV5-1
TGTGCCAGCAGCCAATGGGAGGGAGAGGATAATTCACCCCTCCACTTT	CASSQWEGEDNSPLHF	TRBJ1-6	.	.	TRBV3-1/TRBV3-2
TGCGCCAGCTGCCGGGACAAATCCACAGATACGCAGTATTTT	CASCRDKSTDTQYF	TRBJ2-3	.	.	TRBV10-2
TGTGCCAGCAGCGGGACTAGCGGGGTCGCCATCCATGAGCAGTTCTTC	CASSGTSGVAIHEQFF	TRBJ2-1	TRBD2	.	TRBV9
TGTGCCAGCAGCCAAGGGTCCTGGGCGGCTTTCTTT	CASSQGSWAAFF	TRBJ1-1	.	once	TRBV3-1/TRBV3-2
TGTGCCACCAGTGACCCCTCTAGCGGGAGTGTCTATGAGCAGTTCTTC	CATSDPSSGSVYEQFF	TRBJ2-1	TRBD2	once	TRBV24-1
TGTGCCAGCAGCTCCGCGGGGCGCGCACAGTTAGGCGATGAGCAGTTCTTC	CASSSAGRAQLGDEQFF	TRBJ2-1	.	.	TRBV5-4
TGTGCCAGCAGCGTCGGTAACACAGGGGGCACCACTGAAGCTTTCTTT	CASSVGNTGGTTEAFF	TRBJ1-1	TRBD1	.	TRBV9
TGTGCCAGCAGCTTTCGTGGGGGCTTGATGGAGGACACTGAAGCTTTCTTT	CASSFRGGLMEDTEAFF	TRBJ1-1	.	.	TRBV11-2
TGTGCCAGCAGCTCCCTGGGGGGGGAACAGCCCCAGCATTTT	CASSSLGGEQPQHF	TRBJ1-5	.	.	TRBV28